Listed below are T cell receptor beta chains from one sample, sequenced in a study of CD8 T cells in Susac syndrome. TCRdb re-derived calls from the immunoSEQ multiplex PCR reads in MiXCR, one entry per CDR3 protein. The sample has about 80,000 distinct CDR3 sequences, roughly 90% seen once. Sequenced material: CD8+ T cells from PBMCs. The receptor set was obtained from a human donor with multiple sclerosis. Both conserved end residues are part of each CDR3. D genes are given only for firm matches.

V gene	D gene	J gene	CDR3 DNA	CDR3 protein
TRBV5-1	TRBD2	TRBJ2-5	TGCGCCAGCAGCTCCGGGACTAGCGGGCTCCAAGAGACCCAGTACTTC	CASSSGTSGLQETQYF
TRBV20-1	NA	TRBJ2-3	TGCAGTGCTAGGGTCGGGGACTTTGACACAGATACGCAGTATTTT	CSARVGDFDTDTQYF
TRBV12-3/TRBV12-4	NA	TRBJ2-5	TGTGCCAGCAGACTGGGGCAGGGCCAAGAGACCCAGTACTTC	CASRLGQGQETQYF
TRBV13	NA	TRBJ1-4	TGTGCCAGCAGCCCTGGGAGGACAACTAATGAAAAACTGTTTTTT	CASSPGRTTNEKLFF
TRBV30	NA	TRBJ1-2	TGTGCCTGGATTCCGGACGAGAGGGGCTACACCTTC	CAWIPDERGYTF
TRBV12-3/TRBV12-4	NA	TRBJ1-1	TGTGCCAGCAGCCCTGAGGACAGAATGAACACTGAAGCTTTCTTT	CASSPEDRMNTEAFF
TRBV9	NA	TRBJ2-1	TGTGCCAGCAGCGGGGGGGCGGACAATGAGCAGTTCTTC	CASSGGADNEQFF
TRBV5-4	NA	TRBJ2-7	TGTGCCAGCAGCTTAAGACTAGGCCTCACCTACGAGCAGTACTTC	CASSLRLGLTYEQYF
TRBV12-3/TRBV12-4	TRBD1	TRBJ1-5	TGTGCCAGCAGTTCCCACAGGGGCGGTCAGCCCCAGCATTTT	CASSSHRGGQPQHF
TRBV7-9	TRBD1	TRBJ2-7	TGTGCCAGCAGCTCGGGACAGCCCTACGAGCAGTACTTC	CASSSGQPYEQYF
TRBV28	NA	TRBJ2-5	TGTGCCAGCAGCCTTACCCCCTCCTGGACCCAGTACTTC	CASSLTPSWTQYF
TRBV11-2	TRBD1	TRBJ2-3	TGTGCCAGCAGCTTCAAGCAGGGGGTGCAGTATTTT	CASSFKQGVQYF
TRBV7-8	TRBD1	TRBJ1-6	TGTGCCAGCAGCTTAGCGGTCGGGACAGGGGGACGCTCACCCCTCCACTTT	CASSLAVGTGGRSPLHF
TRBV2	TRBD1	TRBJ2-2	TGTGCCAGCAGTCCCGGGACAGGGCAGCCCGGGGAGCTGTTTTTT	CASSPGTGQPGELFF
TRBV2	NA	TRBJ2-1	TGTGCCAGCAGTGAAACCCTAGCGTTTAGCTCCTACAATGAGCAGTTCTTC	CASSETLAFSSYNEQFF
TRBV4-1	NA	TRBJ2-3	TGCGCCAGCAGCCAAGTTGAGGGGAATTGGGATACGCAGTATTTT	CASSQVEGNWDTQYF
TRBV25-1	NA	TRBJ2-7	TGTGCCAGCAGCCCCGGGACTTGGCCCTACGAGCAGTACTTC	CASSPGTWPYEQYF
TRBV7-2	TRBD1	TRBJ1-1	TGTGCCAGCAGCTCGTGGCAGGGGGCGAGTGGAGCTTTCTTT	CASSSWQGASGAFF
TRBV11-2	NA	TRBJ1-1	TGTGCCAGCAGCTTAGAATTTGGTGGGGGAAACACTGAAGCTTTCTTT	CASSLEFGGGNTEAFF
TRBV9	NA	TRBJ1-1	TGTGCCAGCAGCGACGAGACGGTGAACACTGAAGCTTTCTTT	CASSDETVNTEAFF
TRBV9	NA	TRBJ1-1	TGTGCCAGCAGCGTAGATATGAACACTGAAGCTTTCTTT	CASSVDMNTEAFF
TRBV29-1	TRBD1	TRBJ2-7	TGCAGCGTCTTTGACCCGGGACAGGGTCGCTACGAGCAGTACTTC	CSVFDPGQGRYEQYF
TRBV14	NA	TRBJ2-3	TGTGCCAGCAGCGAACGTAGCACAGATACGCAGTATTTT	CASSERSTDTQYF